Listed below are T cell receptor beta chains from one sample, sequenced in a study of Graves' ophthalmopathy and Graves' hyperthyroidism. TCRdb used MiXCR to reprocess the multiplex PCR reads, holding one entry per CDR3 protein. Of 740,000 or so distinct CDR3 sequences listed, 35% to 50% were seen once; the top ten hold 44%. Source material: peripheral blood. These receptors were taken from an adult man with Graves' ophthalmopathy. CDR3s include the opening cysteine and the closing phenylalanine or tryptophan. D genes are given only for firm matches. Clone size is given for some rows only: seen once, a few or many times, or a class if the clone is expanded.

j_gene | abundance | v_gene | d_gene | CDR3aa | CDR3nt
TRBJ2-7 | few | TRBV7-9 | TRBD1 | CASSRDLRQGQYEQYF | TGTGCCAGCAGCCGAGATCTCCGACAGGGACAATACGAGCAGTACTTC
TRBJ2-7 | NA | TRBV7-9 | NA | CASSYGQSYHEQYF | TGTGCCAGCAGCTATGGACAGTCTTACCACGAGCAGTACTTC
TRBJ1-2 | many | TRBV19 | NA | CASTPEGSYGYTF | TGTGCCAGTACGCCAGAGGGGTCCTATGGCTACACCTTC
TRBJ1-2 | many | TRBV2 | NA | CASSEGQRYGYTF | TGTGCCAGCAGTGAAGGTCAGAGGTATGGCTACACCTTC
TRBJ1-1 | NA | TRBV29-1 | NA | CSDRTVRGVMNTEAFF | TGCAGCGATCGGACGGTCCGGGGGGTCATGAACACTGAAGCTTTCTTT
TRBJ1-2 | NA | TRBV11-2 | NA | CASSVGARGGGYTF | TGTGCCAGCAGCGTGGGGGCAAGGGGTGGTGGCTACACCTTC
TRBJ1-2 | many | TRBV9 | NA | CASSVVSGGYTF | TGTGCCAGCAGCGTTGTGTCCGGTGGCTACACCTTC
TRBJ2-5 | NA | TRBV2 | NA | CASGYEETQYF | TGTGCCAGCGGGTACGAGGAGACCCAGTACTTC
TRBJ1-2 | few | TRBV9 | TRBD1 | CASSASGTVTDGYTF | TGTGCCAGCAGCGCTTCCGGGACAGTAACGGATGGCTACACCTTC
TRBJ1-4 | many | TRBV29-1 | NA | CSASGAATNEKLFF | TGCAGCGCCTCAGGGGCAGCAACTAATGAAAAACTGTTTTTT
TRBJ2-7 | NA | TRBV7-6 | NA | CASSARVLPMDEQYF | TGTGCCAGCAGCGCCCGGGTTCTCCCCATGGACGAGCAGTACTTC
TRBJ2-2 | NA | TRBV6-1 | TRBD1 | CASSTDRGLTGTGELFF | TGTGCCAGCAGTACAGACAGGGGGCTGACAGGCACCGGGGAGCTGTTTTTT
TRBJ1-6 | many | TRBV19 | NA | CASSTQSDSPLHF | TGTGCCAGTAGTACACAGTCGGATTCACCCCTCCACTTT
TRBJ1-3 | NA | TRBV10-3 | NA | CAISEANQGTGYTIYF | TGTGCCATCAGTGAGGCTAATCAGGGGACTGGCTACACCATATATTTT
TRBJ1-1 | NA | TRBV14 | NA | CASSPAALGYVGEKTEAFF | TGTGCCAGCAGCCCAGCTGCCCTGGGCTACGTGGGAGAAAAAACTGAAGCTTTCTTT
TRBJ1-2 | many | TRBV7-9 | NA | CASSLTASLGYTF | TGTGCCAGCAGCTTAACGGCTAGTCTCGGCTACACCTTC
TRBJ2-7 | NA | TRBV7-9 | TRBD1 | CASSLGQGRGAYEQYF | TGTGCCAGCAGCTTGGGACAGGGGCGGGGAGCCTACGAGCAGTACTTC
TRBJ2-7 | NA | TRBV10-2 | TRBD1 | CASSQGTGAYEQYF | TGCGCCAGCTCTCAGGGGACAGGGGCCTACGAGCAGTACTTC
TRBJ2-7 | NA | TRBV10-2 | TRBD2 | CATETQTSASGEQYF | TGCGCCACCGAAACCCAGACTAGCGCCTCTGGCGAGCAGTACTTC
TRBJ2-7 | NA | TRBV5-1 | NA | CASSPFFNGSSYEQYF | TGCGCCAGCAGCCCGTTTTTCAACGGATCGTCCTACGAGCAGTACTTC
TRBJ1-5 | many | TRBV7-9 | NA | CASSPRGAGNQPQHF | TGTGCCAGCAGCCCGAGGGGTGCGGGCAATCAGCCCCAGCATTTT
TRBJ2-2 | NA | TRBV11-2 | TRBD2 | CASRPTSGSGGELFF | TGTGCCAGCAGGCCAACTAGCGGGAGCGGCGGGGAGCTGTTTTTT
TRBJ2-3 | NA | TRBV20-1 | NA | CSASGLATGTDTQYF | TGCAGTGCTTCGGGTTTAGCGACCGGCACAGATACGCAGTATTTT
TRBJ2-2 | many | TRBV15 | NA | CATSRDRPTGELFF | TGTGCCACCAGCAGAGACAGGCCCACCGGGGAGCTGTTTTTT
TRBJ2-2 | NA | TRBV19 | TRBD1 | CASSSTGGKGELFF | TGTGCCAGTAGTTCAACAGGGGGCAAAGGGGAGCTGTTTTTT
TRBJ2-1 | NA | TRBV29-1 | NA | CNARWAALNEQFF | TGCAACGCTCGATGGGCGGCCCTCAATGAGCAGTTCTTC
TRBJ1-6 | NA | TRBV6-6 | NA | CASSYSGYANSPLHF | TGTGCCAGCAGTTACTCGGGATACGCGAATTCACCCCTCCACTTT
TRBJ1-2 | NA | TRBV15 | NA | CATSSGGHVDYGYTF | TGTGCCACCAGCAGCGGCGGACACGTCGACTATGGCTACACCTTC
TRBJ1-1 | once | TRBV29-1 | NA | CSSRMNTEAFF | TGCAGCAGCCGGATGAACACTGAAGCTTTCTTT
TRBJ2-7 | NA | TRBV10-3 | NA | CASSDGHNVSYEQYF | TGTGCCAGCAGTGACGGACACAATGTCTCCTACGAGCAGTACTTC
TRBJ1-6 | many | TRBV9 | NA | CASSARALGNSPLHF | TGTGCCAGCAGCGCCCGGGCCCTAGGGAATTCACCCCTCCACTTT
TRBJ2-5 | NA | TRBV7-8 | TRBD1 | CASTFGQGLKETQYF | TGTGCCAGCACCTTTGGACAGGGACTTAAAGAGACCCAGTACTTC
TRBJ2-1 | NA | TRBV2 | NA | CASSGLAARYNEQFF | TGTGCCAGCAGTGGGCTAGCTGCCCGGTACAATGAGCAGTTCTTC
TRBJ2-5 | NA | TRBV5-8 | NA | CAWSPKAGYQETQYF | TGTGCCTGGAGCCCAAAGGCCGGGTACCAAGAGACCCAGTACTTC
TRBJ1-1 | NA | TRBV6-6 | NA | CASSYSRGWGGARTEAFF | TGTGCCAGCAGTTACTCGAGGGGATGGGGGGGCGCGAGGACTGAAGCTTTCTTT
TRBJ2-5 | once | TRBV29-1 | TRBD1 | CSVGQGGNQPQYF | TGCAGCGTTGGACAGGGTGGGAATCAGCCCCAGTACTTC
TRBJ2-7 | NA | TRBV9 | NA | CASSVGRGTCEQYF | TGTGCCAGCAGCGTAGGGAGGGGGACCTGCGAGCAGTACTTC
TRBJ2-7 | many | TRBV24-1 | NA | CATSDGGNSYF | TGTGCCACCAGTGATGGAGGGAATTCGTACTTC
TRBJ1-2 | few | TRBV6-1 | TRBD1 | CASRQGGGYGYTF | TGTGCCAGCAGACAGGGGGGGGGCTATGGCTACACCTTC
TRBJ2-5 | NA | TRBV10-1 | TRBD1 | CASPGTGVDETQYF | TGCGCCAGCCCCGGGACAGGGGTAGATGAGACCCAGTACTTC
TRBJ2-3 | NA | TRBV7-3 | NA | CASSIGQPSDTRYF | TGCGCCAGCAGCATAGGACAGCCCTCAGATACGCGGTATTTT
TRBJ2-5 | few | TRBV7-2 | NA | CASSPNRLVVSQYF | TGTGCCAGCAGCCCGAATCGACTGGTCGTGTCCCAGTACTTC
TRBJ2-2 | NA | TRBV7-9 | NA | CASSLEGLWVSITGELFF | TGTGCCAGCAGCTTAGAAGGGTTGTGGGTCAGCATCACCGGGGAGCTGTTTTTT
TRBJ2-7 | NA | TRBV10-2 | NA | CASSGEAYEQYF | TGCGCCAGCAGTGGGGAGGCCTACGAGCAGTACTTC
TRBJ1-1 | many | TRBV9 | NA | CASTQLGTENTEAFF | TGTGCCAGCACACAATTGGGGACGGAGAACACTGAAGCTTTCTTT
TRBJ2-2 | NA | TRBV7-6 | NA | CASSLVIEQASPGELFF | TGTGCCAGCAGCTTAGTGATTGAACAGGCCAGCCCCGGGGAGCTGTTTTTT
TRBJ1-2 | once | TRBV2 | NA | CASSPEGGYTF | TGTGCCAGCAGTCCGGAAGGGGGCTACACCTTC
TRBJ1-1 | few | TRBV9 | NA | CASSVGGEAEAFF | TGTGCCAGCAGCGTAGGGGGGGAGGCTGAAGCTTTCTTT
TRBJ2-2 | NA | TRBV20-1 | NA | CSARPTGELFF | TGCAGTGCTAGACCAACCGGGGAGCTGTTTTTT
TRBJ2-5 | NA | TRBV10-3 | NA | CATSESGQQETQYF | TGTGCCACCAGTGAGTCCGGGCAGCAAGAGACCCAGTACTTC
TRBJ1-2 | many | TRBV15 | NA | CATSRDRRALGHYGYTF | TGTGCCACCAGCAGAGATCGGAGGGCCCTCGGACACTATGGCTACACCTTC
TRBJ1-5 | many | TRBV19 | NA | CASSIGAGGNQPQHF | TGTGCCAGTAGTATAGGGGCAGGTGGCAATCAGCCCCAGCATTTT